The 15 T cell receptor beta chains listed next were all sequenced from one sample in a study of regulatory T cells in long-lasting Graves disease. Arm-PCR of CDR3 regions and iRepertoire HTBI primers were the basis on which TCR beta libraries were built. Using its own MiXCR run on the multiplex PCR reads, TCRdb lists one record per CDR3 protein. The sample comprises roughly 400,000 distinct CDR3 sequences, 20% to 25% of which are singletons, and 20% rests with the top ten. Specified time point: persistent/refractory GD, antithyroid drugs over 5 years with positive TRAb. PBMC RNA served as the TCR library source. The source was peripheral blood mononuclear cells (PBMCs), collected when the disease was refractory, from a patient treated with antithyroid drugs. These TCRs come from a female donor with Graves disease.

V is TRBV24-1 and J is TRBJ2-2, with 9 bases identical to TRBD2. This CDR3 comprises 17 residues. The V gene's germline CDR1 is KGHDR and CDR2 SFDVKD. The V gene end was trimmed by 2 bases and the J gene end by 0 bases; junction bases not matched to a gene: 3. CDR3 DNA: TGTGCCACCAGTGATTCCCGGACTAGCGCGAACACCGGGGAGCTGTTTTTT. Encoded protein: CATSDSRTSANTGELFF.

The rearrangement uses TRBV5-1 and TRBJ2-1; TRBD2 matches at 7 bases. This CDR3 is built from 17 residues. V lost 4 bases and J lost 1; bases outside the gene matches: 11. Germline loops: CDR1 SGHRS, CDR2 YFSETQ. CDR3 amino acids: CASSPPGQAGSYNEQFF. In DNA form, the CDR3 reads TGCGCCAGCAGCCCACCAGGGCAAGCGGGGTCCTACAATGAGCAGTTCTTC.

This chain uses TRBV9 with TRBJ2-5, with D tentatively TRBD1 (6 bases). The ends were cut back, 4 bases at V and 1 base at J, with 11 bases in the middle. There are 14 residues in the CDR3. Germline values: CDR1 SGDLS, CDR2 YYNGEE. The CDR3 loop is CASSFRDTQETQYF. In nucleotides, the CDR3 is TGTGCCAGCAGCTTCCGGGACACCCAAGAGACCCAGTACTTC.

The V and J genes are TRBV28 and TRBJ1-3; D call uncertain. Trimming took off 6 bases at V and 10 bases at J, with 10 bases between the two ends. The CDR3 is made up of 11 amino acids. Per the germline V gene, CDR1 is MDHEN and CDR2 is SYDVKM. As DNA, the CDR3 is TGTGCCAGCAGCGTAGGGTCGACCATATATTTT. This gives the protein CASSVGSTIYF.

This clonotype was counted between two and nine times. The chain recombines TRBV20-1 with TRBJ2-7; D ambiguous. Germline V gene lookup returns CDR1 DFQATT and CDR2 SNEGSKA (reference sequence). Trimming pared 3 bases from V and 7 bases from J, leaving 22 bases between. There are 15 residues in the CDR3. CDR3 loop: CSASPLDNPTWEQYF. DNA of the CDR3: TGCAGTGCTAGTCCCCTAGACAATCCTACGTGGGAGCAGTACTTC.

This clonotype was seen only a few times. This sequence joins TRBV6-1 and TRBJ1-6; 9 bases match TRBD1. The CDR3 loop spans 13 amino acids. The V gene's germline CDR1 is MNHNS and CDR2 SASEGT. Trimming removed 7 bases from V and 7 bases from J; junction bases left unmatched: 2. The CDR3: CASKTGGNSPLHF. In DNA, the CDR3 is TGTGCCAGCAAGACAGGGGGAAATTCACCCCTCCACTTT.

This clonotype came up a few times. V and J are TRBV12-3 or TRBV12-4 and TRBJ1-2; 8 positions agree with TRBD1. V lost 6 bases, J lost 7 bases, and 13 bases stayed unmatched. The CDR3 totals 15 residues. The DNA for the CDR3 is TGTGCCAGCAGATCATTGGACAGGGAGTCATCTGGCTACACCTTC. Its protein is CASRSLDRESSGYTF.

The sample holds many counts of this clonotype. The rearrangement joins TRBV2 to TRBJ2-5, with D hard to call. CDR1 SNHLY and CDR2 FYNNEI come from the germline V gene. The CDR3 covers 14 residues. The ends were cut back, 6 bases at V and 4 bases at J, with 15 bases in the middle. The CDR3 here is CASRTTALGETQYF. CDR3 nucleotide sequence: TGTGCCAGCAGGACAACAGCGTTGGGAGAGACCCAGTACTTC.

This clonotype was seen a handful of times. The CDR3 protein is CASSPYRTLNTEAFF. For the CDR3, the DNA is TGTGCCAGCAGTCCCTACAGGACTCTGAACACTGAAGCTTTCTTT. The genes are TRBV6-1 and TRBJ1-1; possibly TRBD1 for D (5 bases). The CDR3 sequence is 15 residues long. Trimming cost V 5 bases and J 0 bases, with 13 bases left between them. The germline V gene has CDR1 MNHNS and CDR2 SASEGT.

Written as DNA, the CDR3 is TGTGCCAGCAGTTCCCGTGGGACTAGCGGGAGGGGGGCAGATACGCAGTATTTT. Translated: CASSSRGTSGRGADTQYF. The chain joins TRBV28 to TRBJ2-3, with TRBD2 matching over 16 bases. This CDR3 is built from 18 residues. Looked up from germline, CDR1 is MDHEN and CDR2 is SYDVKM. The V segment lost 4 bases and the J segment 4 bases; nucleotides outside the gene matches: 8.

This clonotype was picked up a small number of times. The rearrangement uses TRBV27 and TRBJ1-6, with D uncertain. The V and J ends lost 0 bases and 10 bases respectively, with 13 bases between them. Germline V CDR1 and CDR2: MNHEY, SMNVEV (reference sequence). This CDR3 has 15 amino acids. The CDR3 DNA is TGTGCCAGCAGTTTATCGATCCGGGGAGGGTCACCCCTCCACTTT. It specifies CASSLSIRGGSPLHF.

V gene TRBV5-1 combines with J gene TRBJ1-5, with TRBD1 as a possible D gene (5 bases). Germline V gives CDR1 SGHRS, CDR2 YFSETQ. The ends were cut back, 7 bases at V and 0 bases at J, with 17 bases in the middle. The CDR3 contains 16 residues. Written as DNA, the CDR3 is TGCGCCAGCGATCGGTCGAACAGGTATAGCAATCAGCCCCAGCATTTT. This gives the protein CASDRSNRYSNQPQHF.

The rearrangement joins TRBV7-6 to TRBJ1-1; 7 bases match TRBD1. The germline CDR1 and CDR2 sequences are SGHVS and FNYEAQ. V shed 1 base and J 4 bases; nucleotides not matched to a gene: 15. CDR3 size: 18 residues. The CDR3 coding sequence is TGTGCCAGCAGCTTAGTTGACACGGCTGACAGGACAGGCACTGAAGCTTTCTTT. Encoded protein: CASSLVDTADRTGTEAFF.

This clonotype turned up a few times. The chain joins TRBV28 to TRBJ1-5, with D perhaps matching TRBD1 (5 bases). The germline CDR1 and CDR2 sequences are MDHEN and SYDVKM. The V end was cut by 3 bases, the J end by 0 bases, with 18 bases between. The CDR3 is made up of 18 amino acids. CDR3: CASSFTPVWGDSNQPQHF. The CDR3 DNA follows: TGTGCCAGCAGTTTTACCCCTGTTTGGGGGGATAGCAATCAGCCCCAGCATTTT. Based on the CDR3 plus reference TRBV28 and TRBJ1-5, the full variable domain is DVKVTQSSRYLVKRTGEKVFLECVQDMDHENMFWYRQDPGLGLRLIYFSYDVKMKEKGDIPEGYSVSREKKERFSLILESASTNQTSMYLCASSFTPVWGDSNQPQHFGDGTRLSIL.

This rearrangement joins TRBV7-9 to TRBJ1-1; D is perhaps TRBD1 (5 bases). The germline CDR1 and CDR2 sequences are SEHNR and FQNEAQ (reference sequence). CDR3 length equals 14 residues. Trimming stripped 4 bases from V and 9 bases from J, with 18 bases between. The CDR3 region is CASSSAARGTKAFF. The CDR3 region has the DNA TGTGCCAGCAGCTCTGCGGCACGTGGGACTAAAGCTTTCTTT.